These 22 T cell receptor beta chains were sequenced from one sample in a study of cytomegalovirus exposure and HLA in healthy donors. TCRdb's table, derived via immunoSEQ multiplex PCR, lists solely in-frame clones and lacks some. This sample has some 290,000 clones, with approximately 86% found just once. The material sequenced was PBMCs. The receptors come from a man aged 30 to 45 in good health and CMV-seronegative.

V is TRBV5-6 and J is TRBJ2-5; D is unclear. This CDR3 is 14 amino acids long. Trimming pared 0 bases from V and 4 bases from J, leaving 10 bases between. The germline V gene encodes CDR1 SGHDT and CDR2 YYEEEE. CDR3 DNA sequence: TGTGCCAGCAGCTTGGACTTATTCGGAGAGACCCAGTACTTC. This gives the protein CASSLDLFGETQYF.

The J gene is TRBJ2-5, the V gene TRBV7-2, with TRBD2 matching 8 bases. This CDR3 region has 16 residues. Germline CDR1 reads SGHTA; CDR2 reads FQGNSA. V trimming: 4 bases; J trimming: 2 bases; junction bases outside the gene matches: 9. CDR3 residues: CASSSSIAGGQETQYF. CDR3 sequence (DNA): TGTGCCAGCAGCTCCTCCATCGCGGGGGGACAAGAGACCCAGTACTTC.

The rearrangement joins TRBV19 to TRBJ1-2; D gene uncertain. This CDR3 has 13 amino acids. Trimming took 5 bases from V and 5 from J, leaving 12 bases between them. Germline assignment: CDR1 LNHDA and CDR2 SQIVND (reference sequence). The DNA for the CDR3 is TGTGCCAGTAGTGAAGCCTGGTTGTATGGCTACACCTTC. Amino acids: CASSEAWLYGYTF.

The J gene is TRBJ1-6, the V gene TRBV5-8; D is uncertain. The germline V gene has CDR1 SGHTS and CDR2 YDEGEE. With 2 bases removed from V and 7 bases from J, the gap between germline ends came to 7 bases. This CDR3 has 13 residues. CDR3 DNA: TGTGCCAGCAGCTTTTCGGAGAATTCACCCCTCCACTTT. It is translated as CASSFSENSPLHF. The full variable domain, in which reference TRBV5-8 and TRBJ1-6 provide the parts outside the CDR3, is EAGVTQSPTHLIKTRGQQATLRCSPISGHTSVYWYQQALGLGLQFLLWYDEGEERNRGNFPPRFSGRQFPNYSSELNVNALELEDSALYLCASSFSENSPLHFGNGTRLTVT.

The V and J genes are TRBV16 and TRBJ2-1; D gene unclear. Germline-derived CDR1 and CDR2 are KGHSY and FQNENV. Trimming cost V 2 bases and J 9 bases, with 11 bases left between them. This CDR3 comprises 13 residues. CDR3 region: CASSQEADSEQFF. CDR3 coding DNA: TGTGCCAGCAGCCAAGAGGCAGATAGTGAGCAGTTCTTC.

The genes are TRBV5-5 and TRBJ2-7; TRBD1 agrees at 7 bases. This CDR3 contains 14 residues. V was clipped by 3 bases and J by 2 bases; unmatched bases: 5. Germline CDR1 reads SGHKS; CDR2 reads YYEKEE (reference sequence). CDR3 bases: TGTGCCAGCAGCTGGACCACAGGGGCCTACGAGCAGTACTTC. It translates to CASSWTTGAYEQYF.

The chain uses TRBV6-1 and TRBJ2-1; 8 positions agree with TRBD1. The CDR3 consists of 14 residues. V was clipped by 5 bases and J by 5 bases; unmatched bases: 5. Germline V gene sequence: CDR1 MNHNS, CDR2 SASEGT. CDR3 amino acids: CASSRTGNDNEQFF. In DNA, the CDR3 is TGTGCCAGCAGTCGGACAGGGAACGACAATGAGCAGTTCTTC.

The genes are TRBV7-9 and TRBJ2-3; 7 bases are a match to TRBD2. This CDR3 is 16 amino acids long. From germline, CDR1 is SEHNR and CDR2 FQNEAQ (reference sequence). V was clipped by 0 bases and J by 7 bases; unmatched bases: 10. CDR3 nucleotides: TGTGCCAGCAGCTTAGCAGGGACTATAGTGACTCATACGCAGTATTTT. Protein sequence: CASSLAGTIVTHTQYF.

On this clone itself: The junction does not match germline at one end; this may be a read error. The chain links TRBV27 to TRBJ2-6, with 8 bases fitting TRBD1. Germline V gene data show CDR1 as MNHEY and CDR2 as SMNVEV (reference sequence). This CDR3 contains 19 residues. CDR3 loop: CASSLSPGQGRSGANVLTF. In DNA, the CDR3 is TGTGCCAGCAGTCTATCACCAGGACAGGGACGGTCTGGGGCCAACGTCCTGACTTTC.

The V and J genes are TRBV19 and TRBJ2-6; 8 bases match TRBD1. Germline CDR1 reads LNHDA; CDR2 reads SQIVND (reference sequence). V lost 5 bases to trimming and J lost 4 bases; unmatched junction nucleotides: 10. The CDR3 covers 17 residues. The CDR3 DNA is TGTGCCAGTAGTGGACCAGGGGGCATAAGAGGGGCCAACGTCCTGACTTTC. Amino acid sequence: CASSGPGGIRGANVLTF. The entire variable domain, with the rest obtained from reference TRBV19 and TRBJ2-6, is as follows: DGGITQSPKYLFRKEGQNVTLSCEQNLNHDAMYWYRQDPGQGLRLIYYSQIVNDFQKGDIAEGYSVSREKKESFPLTVTSAQKNPTAFYLCASSGPGGIRGANVLTFGAGSRLTVL.

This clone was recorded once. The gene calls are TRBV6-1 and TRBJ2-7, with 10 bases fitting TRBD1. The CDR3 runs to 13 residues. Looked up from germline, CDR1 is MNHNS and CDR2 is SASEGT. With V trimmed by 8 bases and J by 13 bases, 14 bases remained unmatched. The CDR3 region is CASYRDRGYESYF. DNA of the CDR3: TGTGCCAGCTACCGGGACAGGGGCTATGAATCTTACTTC.

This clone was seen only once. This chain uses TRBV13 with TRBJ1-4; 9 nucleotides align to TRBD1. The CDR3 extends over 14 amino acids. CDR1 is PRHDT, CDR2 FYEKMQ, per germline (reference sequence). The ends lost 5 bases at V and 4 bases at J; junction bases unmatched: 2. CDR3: CASSRTGDNEKLFF. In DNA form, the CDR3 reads TGTGCCAGCAGCCGGACAGGGGATAATGAAAAACTGTTTTTT.

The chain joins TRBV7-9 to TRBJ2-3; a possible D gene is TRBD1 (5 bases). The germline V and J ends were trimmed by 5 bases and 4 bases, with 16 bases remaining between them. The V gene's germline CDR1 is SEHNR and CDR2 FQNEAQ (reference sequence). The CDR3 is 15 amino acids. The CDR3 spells CASSPPGKGADTQYF. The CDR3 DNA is TGTGCCAGCAGCCCCCCAGGGAAAGGGGCAGATACGCAGTATTTT.

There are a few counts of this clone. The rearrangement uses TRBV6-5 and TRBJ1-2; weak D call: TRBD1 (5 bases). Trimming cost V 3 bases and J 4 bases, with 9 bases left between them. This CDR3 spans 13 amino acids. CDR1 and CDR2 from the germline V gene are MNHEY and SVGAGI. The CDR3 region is CASSYRQGYGYTF. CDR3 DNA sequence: TGTGCCAGCAGTTATAGGCAGGGCTATGGCTACACCTTC.

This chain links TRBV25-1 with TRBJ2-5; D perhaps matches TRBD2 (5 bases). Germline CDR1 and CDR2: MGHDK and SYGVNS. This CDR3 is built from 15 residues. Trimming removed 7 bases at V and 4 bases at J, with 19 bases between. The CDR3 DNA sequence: TGTGCCAGCACCGAACGTTTCGGGGTTCGAGAGACCCAGTACTTC. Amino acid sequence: CASTERFGVRETQYF.

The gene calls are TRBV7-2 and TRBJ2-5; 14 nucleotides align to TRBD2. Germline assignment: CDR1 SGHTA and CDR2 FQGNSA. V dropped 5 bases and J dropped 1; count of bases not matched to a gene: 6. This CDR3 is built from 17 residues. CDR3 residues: CASSPGLAGARQETQYF. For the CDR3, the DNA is TGTGCCAGCAGCCCGGGACTAGCGGGGGCTCGCCAAGAGACCCAGTACTTC. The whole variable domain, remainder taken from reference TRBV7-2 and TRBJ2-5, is GAGVSQSPSNKVTEKGKDVELRCDPISGHTALYWYRQSLGQGLEFLIYFQGNSAPDKSGLPSDRFSAERTGGSVSTLTIQRTQQEDSAVYLCASSPGLAGARQETQYFGPGTRLLVL.

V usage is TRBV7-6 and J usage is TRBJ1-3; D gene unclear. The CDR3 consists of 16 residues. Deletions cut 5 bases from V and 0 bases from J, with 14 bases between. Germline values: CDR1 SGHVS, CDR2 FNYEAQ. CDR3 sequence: CASSPYTSSSGNTIYF. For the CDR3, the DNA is TGTGCCAGCAGCCCGTATACATCTAGCTCTGGAAACACCATATATTTT.

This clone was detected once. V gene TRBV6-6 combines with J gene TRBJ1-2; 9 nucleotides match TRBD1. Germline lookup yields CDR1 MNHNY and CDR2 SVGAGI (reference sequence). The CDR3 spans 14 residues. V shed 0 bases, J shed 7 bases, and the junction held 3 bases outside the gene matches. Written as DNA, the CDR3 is TGTGCCAGCAGTTACTCGGGACAGGGTTTTGGCTACACCTTC. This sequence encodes CASSYSGQGFGYTF.

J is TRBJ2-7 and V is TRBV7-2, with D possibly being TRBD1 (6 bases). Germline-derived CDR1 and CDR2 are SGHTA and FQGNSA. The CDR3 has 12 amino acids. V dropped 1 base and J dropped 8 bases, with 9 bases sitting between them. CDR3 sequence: CASSLDRVQQYF. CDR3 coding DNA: TGTGCCAGCAGCTTAGACAGGGTTCAGCAGTACTTC.

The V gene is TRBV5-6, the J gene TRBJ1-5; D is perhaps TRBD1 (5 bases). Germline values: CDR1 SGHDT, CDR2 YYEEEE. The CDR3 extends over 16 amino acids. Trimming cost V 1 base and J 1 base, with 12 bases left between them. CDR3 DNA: TGTGCCAGCAGCTTGATGCAGGGAGGGAGCAATCAGCCCCAGCATTTT. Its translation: CASSLMQGGSNQPQHF.

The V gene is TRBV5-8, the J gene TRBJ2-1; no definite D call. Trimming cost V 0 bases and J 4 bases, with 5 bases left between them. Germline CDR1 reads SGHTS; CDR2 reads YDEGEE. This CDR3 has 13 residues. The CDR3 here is CASSLALYNEQFF. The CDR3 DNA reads TGTGCCAGCAGCTTGGCCCTGTACAATGAGCAGTTCTTC. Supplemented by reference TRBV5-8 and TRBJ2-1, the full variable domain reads EAGVTQSPTHLIKTRGQQATLRCSPISGHTSVYWYQQALGLGLQFLLWYDEGEERNRGNFPPRFSGRQFPNYSSELNVNALELEDSALYLCASSLALYNEQFFGPGTRLTVL.

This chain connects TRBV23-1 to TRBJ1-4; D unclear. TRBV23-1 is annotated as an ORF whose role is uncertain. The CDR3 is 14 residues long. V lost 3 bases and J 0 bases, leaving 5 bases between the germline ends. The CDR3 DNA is TGCGCCAGCAGTCACAGTCCAACTAATGAAAAACTGTTTTTT. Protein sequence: CASSHSPTNEKLFF.